The 20 T cell receptor beta chains below were found in one sample sequenced in a study of T cell responses to AZD1222 COVID-19 vaccine. Generated by immunoSEQ multiplex PCR, the TCRdb table keeps only in-frame clones and is missing some. This table holds 150,000 to 200,000 clones, almost 95% found once. The specimen was peripheral blood, collected on day 0 of AZD1222 vaccination. Receptors originate from an adult in good health.

This clone was detected once. V is TRBV6-6 and J is TRBJ2-6, with D tentatively TRBD2 (5 bases). The CDR3 is 15 residues long. V gave up 4 bases and J gave up 3 bases, with 10 bases separating them. The germline V gene encodes CDR1 MNHNY and CDR2 SVGAGI (reference sequence). Written as DNA, the CDR3 is TGTGCCAGCAGTTCCTCGGGGATTGGGGCCAACGTCCTGACTTTC. Residues: CASSSSGIGANVLTF.

V gene TRBV7-9 combines with J gene TRBJ1-2; D gene ambiguous. Germline lookup yields CDR1 SEHNR and CDR2 FQNEAQ (reference sequence). CDR3 length equals 12 residues. V lost 0 bases to trimming and J lost 9 bases, with 8 bases between them. DNA for the CDR3: TGTGCCAGCAGCTTAGCGGAGGGAAGCTACACCTTC. Amino acid sequence: CASSLAEGSYTF.

V is TRBV7-9 and J is TRBJ1-3; no definite D call. The CDR3 spans 15 residues. Germline V gives CDR1 SEHNR, CDR2 FQNEAQ (reference sequence). Trimming took 0 bases from V and 0 from J, leaving 6 bases between them. CDR3 amino acids: CASSLAQNSGNTIYF. In DNA, the CDR3 is TGTGCCAGCAGCTTAGCCCAAAACTCTGGAAACACCATATATTTT.

The genes are TRBV6-2 or TRBV6-3 and TRBJ1-6; 7 positions agree with TRBD1. Germline CDR1 is MNHEY and CDR2 is SVGEGT. The CDR3 consists of 13 residues. Trimming took 5 bases from V and 10 from J; bases not matched to a gene: 5. Here the CDR3 DNA reads TGTGCCAGCAGTCCGACAGGGCGGTCACCCCTCCACTTT. Amino acid sequence: CASSPTGRSPLHF.

The CDR3 DNA follows: TGTGCCAGCAGTGAAGCAGACATGAACACTGAAGCTTTCTTT. Translated, it gives CASSEADMNTEAFF. This chain connects TRBV2 to TRBJ1-1; D ambiguous. This CDR3 is built from 14 residues. Germline loops: CDR1 SNHLY, CDR2 FYNNEI. V lost 0 bases to trimming and J lost 0 bases, with 5 bases between them.

For this clone: The junction differs from germline at one of its ends, possibly a read error. The V gene is TRBV5-4, the J gene TRBJ2-5; TRBD1 is a possible D gene (7 bases). Germline V gene lookup returns CDR1 SGHNT and CDR2 YYREEE (reference sequence). There are 14 residues in the CDR3. CDR3 nucleotides: TGTGCCAGCAGCTCCACAGGGGAGGTAGAGGCCCAGTACTTC. Its translation is CASSSTGEVEAQYF.

The V and J genes are TRBV5-1 and TRBJ2-3, with no clear D. The CDR3 extends over 15 amino acids. Between the trimmed V and J ends, which lost 2 bases and 0 bases, there was a span of 10 bases. CDR1 SGHRS and CDR2 YFSETQ come from the germline V gene. Written as DNA, the CDR3 is TGCGCCAGCAGCTTAGGGTACCTAAGCACAGATACGCAGTATTTT. Residues: CASSLGYLSTDTQYF.

This clone has only a few counts. This chain links TRBV24-1 with TRBJ1-4; a possible D gene is TRBD1 (5 bases). This CDR3 contains 15 residues. The V end lost 3 bases, the J end lost 5 bases, and 12 bases lay between the germline ends. Per germline, CDR1 KGHDR and CDR2 SFDVKD. CDR3 protein: CATSDPGTGNEKLFF. CDR3 sequence (DNA): TGTGCCACCAGTGATCCCGGGACGGGGAATGAAAAACTGTTTTTT.

This clone was counted between two and nine times. The chain is built from TRBV2 and TRBJ2-7; possible D gene TRBD1, 5 bases. Germline assignment: CDR1 SNHLY and CDR2 FYNNEI. The CDR3 sequence is 13 residues long. V dropped 4 bases and J dropped 6 bases, with 13 bases sitting between them. The CDR3 region is CASSANTGIEQYF. The CDR3 coding sequence is TGTGCCAGCAGTGCAAATACAGGAATCGAGCAGTACTTC.

The count of this clone is one. The chain recombines TRBV28 with TRBJ1-1; D unclear. Germline V gives CDR1 MDHEN, CDR2 SYDVKM. Trimming removed 4 bases at V and 8 bases at J, with 14 bases between. The CDR3 runs 13 residues. Here the CDR3 reads CASSSGQLGEAFF. The CDR3 DNA reads as TGTGCCAGCAGTTCAGGTCAACTCGGGGAAGCTTTCTTT.

V gene TRBV5-1 combines with J gene TRBJ1-1, with 8 bases aligning to TRBD1. The length of the CDR3 is 16 residues. Trimming removed 2 bases from V and 2 bases from J; junction bases left unmatched: 8. The germline gives CDR1 SGHRS, CDR2 YFSETQ. The CDR3 DNA is TGCGCCAGCAGCTTACTGGGACAGGCGATCAACACTGAAGCTTTCTTT. Protein sequence: CASSLLGQAINTEAFF.

The CDR3 sequence is CASSLRALGTGEKLFF. For the CDR3, the DNA is TGCGCCAGCAGCTTGCGGGCATTAGGCACAGGAGAAAAACTGTTTTTT. The chain uses TRBV5-1 and TRBJ1-4; weak D call: TRBD1 (5 bases). The V and J ends lost 1 base and 8 bases respectively, with 18 bases between them. CDR1 and CDR2 from the germline V gene are SGHRS and YFSETQ. The CDR3 runs 16 residues.

The chain joins TRBV7-2 to TRBJ1-4, with TRBD1 as a possible D gene (5 bases). Trimming left V 4 bases short and J 3 bases short, with 12 bases between. The germline V gene encodes CDR1 SGHTA and CDR2 FQGNSA. The CDR3 covers 15 residues. CDR3 coding DNA: TGTGCCAGCAGCTCCCGGGACCGCCCTAATGAAAAACTGTTTTTT. Translated, it gives CASSSRDRPNEKLFF.

The gene calls are TRBV3-1 (or the pseudogene TRBV3-2) and TRBJ2-7, with TRBD1 matching 7 bases. The CDR3 loop spans 15 amino acids. Unmatched junction bases numbered 6, after V lost 4 bases and J lost 0 bases. Germline V gene sequence: CDR1 LGHDT, CDR2 YNNKEL (reference sequence). This CDR3 reads CASSLRDSSSYEQYF. The CDR3 DNA reads as TGTGCCAGCAGCCTCCGGGACAGCAGCTCCTACGAGCAGTACTTC.

The gene calls are TRBV7-2 and TRBJ1-3; D is uncertain. Per the germline V gene, CDR1 is SGHTA and CDR2 is FQGNSA. V lost 1 base to trimming and J lost 4 bases, with 2 bases between them. The CDR3 sequence is 12 residues long. Written as DNA, the CDR3 is TGTGCCAGCAGCTTAGGGGGAAACACCATATATTTT. Encoded protein: CASSLGGNTIYF.

This chain uses TRBV11-2 with TRBJ2-7; D is possibly TRBD1 (7 bases). CDR1 is SGHAT, CDR2 FQNNGV, per germline. The CDR3 length is 15 residues. The germline V and J ends were trimmed by 1 base and 3 bases, with 13 bases remaining between them. CDR3 amino acids: CASSLGGGGGYEQYF. In DNA, the CDR3 is TGTGCCAGCAGCTTAGGTGGAGGGGGCGGCTACGAGCAGTACTTC.

The gene calls are TRBV27 and TRBJ2-1; the D is unclear. V was clipped by 5 bases and J by 1 base, with 9 bases between them. Germline V gives CDR1 MNHEY, CDR2 SMNVEV (reference sequence). The CDR3 has 14 residues. CDR3 coding DNA: TGTGCCAGCAGTCGCATATGGTCCTACAATGAGCAGTTCTTC. Protein: CASSRIWSYNEQFF.

This clone has only one observation. The gene calls are TRBV5-5 and TRBJ1-2; 8 nucleotides line up with TRBD1. With V trimmed by 0 bases and J by 7 bases, 2 bases remained unmatched. Germline V gene sequence: CDR1 SGHKS, CDR2 YYEKEE (reference sequence). This CDR3 has 13 amino acids. The CDR3 is CASSLDGTGGYTF. CDR3 DNA sequence: TGTGCCAGCAGCTTGGACGGGACAGGTGGCTACACCTTC.

This sequence joins TRBV5-1 and TRBJ1-1; D is ambiguous. Trimming cost V 6 bases and J 4 bases, with 16 bases left between them. CDR3 length: 14 residues. Germline lookup yields CDR1 SGHRS and CDR2 YFSETQ. CDR3 sequence reads: CASNPGLPSTEAFF. CDR3 sequence (DNA): TGCGCCAGCAACCCCGGACTTCCGTCCACTGAAGCTTTCTTT.

This chain uses TRBV3-1 (or the pseudogene TRBV3-2) with TRBJ1-1; no firm D call. V was clipped by 5 bases and J by 1 base, with 8 bases between them. Germline CDR1 and CDR2: LGHDT and YNNKEL (reference sequence). There are 13 residues in the CDR3. The CDR3 bases are TGTGCCAGCAGCTTTACAGCGAACACTGAAGCTTTCTTT. This translates into CASSFTANTEAFF.